A selection of T cell receptor beta chains follows, all from one sample in a study of regulatory T cells in long-lasting Graves disease. TCRdb re-called the multiplex PCR reads through MiXCR, storing one row per CDR3 protein. Of 350,000 to 500,000 distinct CDR3 sequences in the sample, 21% were seen once. The source was peripheral blood mononuclear cells (PBMCs), collected when the disease was refractory, from a patient treated with antithyroid drugs. The receptors derive from a female donor with Graves disease. Both conserved end residues are part of each CDR3. Fields, in order: clone size, D gene, V gene, J gene, CDR3 protein, CDR3 DNA. D genes are given only for firm matches. Size values are once, few and many counts, or a class for expanded clones, and some rows have none.

many,TRBD2,TRBV2,TRBJ2-2,CASSDPSGGGSKGTGELFF,TGTGCCAGCAGTGACCCTAGTGGAGGCGGGAGTAAGGGCACCGGGGAGCTGTTTTTT
few,.,TRBV18,TRBJ1-2,CASSPSSPATYGYTF,TGTGCCAGCTCACCGTCCAGTCCTGCGACCTATGGCTACACCTTC
many,.,TRBV7-9,TRBJ2-7,CASSHSQGGSYEQYF,TGTGCCAGCAGCCACTCCCAAGGGGGCTCCTACGAGCAGTACTTC
.,TRBD2,TRBV7-3,TRBJ2-7,CASSLVPGGPSAQYF,TGTGCCAGCAGCTTAGTCCCGGGAGGGCCCTCCGCGCAGTACTTC
many,.,TRBV28,TRBJ1-4,CASRWDGRREKLFF,TGTGCCAGCCGCTGGGACGGGAGGCGGGAAAAACTGTTTTTT
.,.,TRBV5-1,TRBJ1-2,CASSFRAGQSNNYGYTF,TGCGCCAGCAGCTTTAGGGCAGGACAGAGCAACAACTATGGCTACACCTTC
many,TRBD1,TRBV7-6,TRBJ2-7,CASSKGQGAYEQYF,TGTGCCAGCAGCAAAGGACAGGGAGCCTACGAGCAGTACTTC
few,.,TRBV29-1,TRBJ2-7,CSVETATRYEQYF,TGCAGCGTTGAGACGGCAACGAGATACGAGCAGTACTTC
.,.,TRBV12-3/TRBV12-4,TRBJ2-1,CASSSRDPRSNNEQFF,TGTGCCAGCAGCTCCAGGGACCCACGGTCGAACAATGAGCAGTTCTTC
many,TRBD1,TRBV20-1,TRBJ1-2,CSADQGGAGGYTF,TGCAGTGCAGACCAGGGGGGGGCTGGTGGCTACACCTTC
many,.,TRBV10-3,TRBJ1-2,CAIKTGSNYGYTF,TGTGCCATAAAGACAGGTTCGAACTATGGCTACACCTTC
few,.,TRBV20-1,TRBJ1-5,CSATNSGLSGQPQHF,TGCAGTGCTACCAACTCAGGGCTTTCTGGGCAGCCCCAGCATTTT
.,TRBD1,TRBV18,TRBJ2-5,CASSPRGQQETQYF,TGTGCCAGCTCACCAAGGGGGCAGCAAGAGACCCAGTACTTC
.,.,TRBV6-1,TRBJ1-5,CASSHLDKQPQHF,TGTGCCAGCAGCCACCTCGACAAACAGCCCCAGCATTTT
.,TRBD1,TRBV28,TRBJ1-2,CASSTGTGVPYGYTF,TGTGCCAGCAGTACCGGGACAGGGGTTCCCTATGGCTACACCTTC
many,TRBD1,TRBV29-1,TRBJ2-7,CSVEEGDRDHEQYF,TGCAGCGTTGAAGAAGGGGACAGGGACCACGAGCAGTACTTC
many,.,TRBV3-1,TRBJ2-7,CASSQVGETYEQYF,TGTGCCAGCAGCCAAGTGGGTGAAACCTACGAGCAGTACTTC
many,.,TRBV28,TRBJ2-7,CASSSPSRRGISYEQYF,TGTGCCAGCAGTTCCCCATCGCGGAGGGGAATCTCCTACGAGCAGTACTTC
.,.,TRBV18,TRBJ1-1,CASSPGAGGGTEAFF,TGTGCCAGCTCACCAGGCGCAGGCGGGGGCACTGAAGCTTTCTTT
many,.,TRBV20-1,TRBJ1-4,CSATKGTGEKLFF,TGCAGTGCTACCAAAGGGACCGGTGAAAAACTGTTTTTT
many,TRBD1,TRBV28,TRBJ2-7,CASSLEGGFYEQYF,TGTGCCAGCAGTTTGGAAGGGGGCTTCTACGAGCAGTACTTC
many,.,TRBV28,TRBJ2-5,CASSILETQYF,TGTGCCAGCAGCATCCTAGAGACCCAGTACTTC
.,.,TRBV9,TRBJ1-2,CASSENDAAYYGYTF,TGTGCCAGCAGCGAAAACGACGCAGCATACTATGGCTACACCTTC
many,TRBD1,TRBV28,TRBJ2-7,CASSTTGQALYEQYF,TGTGCCAGCAGCACCACAGGACAGGCCCTCTACGAGCAGTACTTC
many,.,TRBV27,TRBJ2-2,CASSPYTGELFF,TGTGCCAGCAGTCCCTACACCGGGGAGCTGTTTTTT
few,.,TRBV30,TRBJ1-5,CAWSAWGVYSNQPQHF,TGTGCCTGGAGTGCGTGGGGGGTTTATAGCAATCAGCCCCAGCATTTT
few,TRBD1,TRBV5-1,TRBJ2-7,CASSIGQGMDEQYF,TGCGCCAGCAGCATAGGACAGGGGATGGACGAGCAGTACTTC
many,TRBD2,TRBV12-3/TRBV12-4,TRBJ2-7,CASSSDPGTSGNLGEQYF,TGTGCCAGCAGTTCGGATCCCGGGACTAGCGGGAATCTAGGGGAGCAGTACTTC
.,.,TRBV4-1,TRBJ1-5,CASSQVDLTHNQPQHF,TGCGCCAGCAGCCAAGTGGACCTAACACACAATCAGCCCCAGCATTTT
many,.,TRBV28,TRBJ1-1,CASSLQGPMNTEAFF,TGTGCCAGCAGTCTTCAGGGGCCCATGAACACTGAAGCTTTCTTT